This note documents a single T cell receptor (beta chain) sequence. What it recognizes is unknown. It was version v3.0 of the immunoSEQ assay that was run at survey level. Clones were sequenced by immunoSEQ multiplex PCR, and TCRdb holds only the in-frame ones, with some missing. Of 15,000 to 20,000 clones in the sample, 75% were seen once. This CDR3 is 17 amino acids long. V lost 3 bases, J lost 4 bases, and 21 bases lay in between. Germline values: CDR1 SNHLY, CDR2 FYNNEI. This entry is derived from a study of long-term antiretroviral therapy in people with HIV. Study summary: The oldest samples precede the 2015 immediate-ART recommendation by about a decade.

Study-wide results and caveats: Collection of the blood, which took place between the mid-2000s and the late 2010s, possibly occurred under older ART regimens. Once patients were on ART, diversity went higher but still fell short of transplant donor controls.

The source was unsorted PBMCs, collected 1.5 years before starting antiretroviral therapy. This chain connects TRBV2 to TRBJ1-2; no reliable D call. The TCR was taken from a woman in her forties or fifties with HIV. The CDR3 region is CASSDWPDSGRGYGYTF. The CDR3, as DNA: TGTGCCAGCAGTGATTGGCCGGACTCTGGACGGGGCTATGGCTACACCTTC. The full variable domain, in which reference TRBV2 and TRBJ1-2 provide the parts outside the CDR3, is EPEVTQTPSHQVTQMGQEVILRCVPISNHLYFYWYRQILGQKVEFLVSFYNNEISEKSEIFDDQFSVERPDGSNFTLKIRSTKLEDSAMYFCASSDWPDSGRGYGYTFGSGTRLTVV.